This T cell receptor (beta chain) was identified in a study of OX40 agonist ivuxolimab in advanced cancers. This clone was seen a single time. Its antigen is unidentified. The length of the CDR3 is 14 residues. J was trimmed by 3 bases and V by 6 bases; bases with no gene match: 4. Germline lookup yields CDR1 SNHLY and CDR2 FYNNEI. The study's findings and limits: The investigators did not determine what antigen specificity the expanded peripheral T cells had.

Patients were excluded for autoimmune disease history or systemic immunosuppression. TCRdb's table, derived via immunoSEQ multiplex PCR, lists solely in-frame clones and lacks some. The sample contains under 100,000 clones, about 90% of which appear only once. This clonotype was obtained from an adult with an advanced solid tumor such as melanoma, head and neck, liver or kidney cancer. The rearrangement links TRBV2 to TRBJ2-5, with TRBD2 matching 10 bases. The sample consisted of CD4+ or CD8+ T cells sorted from blood, taken in a trial of the OX40 agonist ivuxolimab. The CDR3 DNA reads as TGTGCCAGCAGGCTCACTAGCGGGGAAGAGACCCAGTACTTC. Protein product: CASRLTSGEETQYF.